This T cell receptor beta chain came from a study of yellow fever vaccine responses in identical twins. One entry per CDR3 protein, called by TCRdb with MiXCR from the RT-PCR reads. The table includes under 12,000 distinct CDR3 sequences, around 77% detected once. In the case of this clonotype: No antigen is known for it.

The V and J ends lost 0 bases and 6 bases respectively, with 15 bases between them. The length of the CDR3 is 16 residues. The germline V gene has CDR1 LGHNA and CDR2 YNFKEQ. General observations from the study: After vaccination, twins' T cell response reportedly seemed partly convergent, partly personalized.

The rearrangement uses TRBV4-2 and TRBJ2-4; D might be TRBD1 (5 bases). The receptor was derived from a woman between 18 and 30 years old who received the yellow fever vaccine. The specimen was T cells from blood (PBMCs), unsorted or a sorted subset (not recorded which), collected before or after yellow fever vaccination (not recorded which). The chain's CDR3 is CASSQDVADKINIQYF. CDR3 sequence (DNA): TGTGCCAGCAGCCAAGATGTGGCGGACAAGATAAACATTCAGTACTTC.